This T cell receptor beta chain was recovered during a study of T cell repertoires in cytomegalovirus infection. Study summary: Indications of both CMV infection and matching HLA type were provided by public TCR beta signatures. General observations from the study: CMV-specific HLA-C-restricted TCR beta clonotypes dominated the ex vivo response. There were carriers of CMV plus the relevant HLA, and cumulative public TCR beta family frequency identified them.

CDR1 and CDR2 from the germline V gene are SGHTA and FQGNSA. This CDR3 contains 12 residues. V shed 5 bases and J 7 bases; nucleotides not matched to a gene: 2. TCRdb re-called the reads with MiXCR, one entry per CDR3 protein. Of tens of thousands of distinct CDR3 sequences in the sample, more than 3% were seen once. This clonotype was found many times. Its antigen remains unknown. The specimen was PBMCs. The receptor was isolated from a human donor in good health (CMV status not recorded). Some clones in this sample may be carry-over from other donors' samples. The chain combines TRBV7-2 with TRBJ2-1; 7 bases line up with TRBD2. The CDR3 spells CASSLLANEQFF. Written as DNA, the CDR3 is TGTGCCAGCAGCCTACTAGCGAATGAGCAGTTCTTC.